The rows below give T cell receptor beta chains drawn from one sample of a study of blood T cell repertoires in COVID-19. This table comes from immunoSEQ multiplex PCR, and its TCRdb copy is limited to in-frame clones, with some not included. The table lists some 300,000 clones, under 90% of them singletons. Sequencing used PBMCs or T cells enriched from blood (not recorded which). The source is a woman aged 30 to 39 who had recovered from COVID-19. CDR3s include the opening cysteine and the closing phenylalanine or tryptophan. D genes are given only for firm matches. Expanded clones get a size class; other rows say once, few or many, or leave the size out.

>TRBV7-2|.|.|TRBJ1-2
TGTGCCAGCAGCTTCAGTCCGGTCAGGTTCGATGGCTACACCTTC
CASSFSPVRFDGYTF
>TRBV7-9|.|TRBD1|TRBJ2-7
TGTGCCAGCAGCCCCGGATACGACAGGGCGAACGAGCAGTACTTC
CASSPGYDRANEQYF
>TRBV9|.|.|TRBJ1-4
TGTGCCAGCAGCGTGGGTGGCAGGGTTGATGAAAAACTGTTTTTT
CASSVGGRVDEKLFF
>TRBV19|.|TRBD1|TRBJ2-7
TGTGCCAGTCGAGGGACAGAATCCTACGAGCAGTACTTC
CASRGTESYEQYF
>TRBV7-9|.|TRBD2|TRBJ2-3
TGTGCCAGCACCGAAACTCCCGGGACTAGCGGGTCCACAGATACGCAGTATTTT
CASTETPGTSGSTDTQYF
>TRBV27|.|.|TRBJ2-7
TGTGCCAGCAGGACAGGAACCTACGAGCAGTACTTC
CASRTGTYEQYF
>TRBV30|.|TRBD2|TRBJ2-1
TGTGCCTGGAGTGTCGCTAGCGGGAGGGGGTCCTACAATGAGCAGTTCTTC
CAWSVASGRGSYNEQFF
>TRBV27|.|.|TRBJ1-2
TGTGCCAGCAGTACCGGGGGGCACCAAGGAAGGAGCTATGGCTACACCTTC
CASSTGGHQGRSYGYTF
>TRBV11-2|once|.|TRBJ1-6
TGTGCCAGCAGCCCAAGGGGTATTGGTGGGACTGGGAACTCACCCCTCCACTTT
CASSPRGIGGTGNSPLHF
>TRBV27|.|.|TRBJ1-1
TGTGCCAGCAGTTTACGCTCCGGGGCTGAAGCTTTCTTT
CASSLRSGAEAFF
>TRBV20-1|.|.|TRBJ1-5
TGCAGTGCTAGTAGGACAGATAGCAATCAGCCCCAGCATTTT
CSASRTDSNQPQHF
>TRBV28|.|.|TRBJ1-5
TGTGCCAGCAGTTTAGGGGGGAATAACAATCAGCCCCAGCATTTT
CASSLGGNNNQPQHF
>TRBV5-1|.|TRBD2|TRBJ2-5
TGCGCCAGCAGCCCTCGAATTCGACCCGGGACTAGCGGGAGGGCTGGAGAGACCCAGTACTTC
CASSPRIRPGTSGRAGETQYF
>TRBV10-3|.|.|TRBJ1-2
TGTGCCATCAGTGAGGCCAGTTCAGGGGACTATGGCTACACCTTC
CAISEASSGDYGYTF
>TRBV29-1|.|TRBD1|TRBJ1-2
TGCAGCGTCGGACAGGGCAACTATGGCTACACCTTC
CSVGQGNYGYTF
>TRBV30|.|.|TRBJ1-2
TGTGCCTGGAGTCGTGCGGGCTCTATTGGCTACACCTTC
CAWSRAGSIGYTF
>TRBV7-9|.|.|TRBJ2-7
TGTGCCAGCAGCTTACAGGGGAACTCCTACGAGCAGTACTTC
CASSLQGNSYEQYF
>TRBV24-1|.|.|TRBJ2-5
TGTGCCACCAGTGATGGGACACCAGAGACCCAGTACTTC
CATSDGTPETQYF
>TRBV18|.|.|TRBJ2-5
TGTGCCAGCTCACTCTACCGGGACAAAAGAACGACCAAAGAGACCCAGTACTTC
CASSLYRDKRTTKETQYF
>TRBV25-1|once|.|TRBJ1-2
TGTGCCAGCAGTGAACCAAGAGCTAACTATGGCTACACCTTC
CASSEPRANYGYTF
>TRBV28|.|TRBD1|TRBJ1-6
TGTGCCAGCAGTTTAAGGAGGGGGCGCTCCTCACCCCTCCACTTT
CASSLRRGRSSPLHF
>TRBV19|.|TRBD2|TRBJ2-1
TGTGCCACAAACATAGCGGGAGGTTGGAATGAGCAGTTCTTC
CATNIAGGWNEQFF
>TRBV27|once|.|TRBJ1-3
TGTGCCAGCATGAGACACGGGGACTCTGGAAACACCATATATTTT
CASMRHGDSGNTIYF
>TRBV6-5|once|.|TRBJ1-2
TGTGCCAGCCAGCTCCAGGTTAACTATGGCTACACCTTC
CASQLQVNYGYTF
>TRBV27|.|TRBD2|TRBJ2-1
TGTGCCAGCAGTTTGGTAGCGGGTATATACAATGAGCAGTTCTTC
CASSLVAGIYNEQFF
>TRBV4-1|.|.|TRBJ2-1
TGCGCCAGTAGGGGGTGGGCCGGTGAGAACTACAATGAGCAGTTCTTC
CASRGWAGENYNEQFF
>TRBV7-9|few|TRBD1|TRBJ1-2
TGTGCCAGCAGCCATCTGACAGGGGAAGATGGCTACACCTTC
CASSHLTGEDGYTF
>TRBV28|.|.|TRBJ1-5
TGTGCCAGCAGTTTATACAGGGAAAAGAATCAGCCCCAGCATTTT
CASSLYREKNQPQHF
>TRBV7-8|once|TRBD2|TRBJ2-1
TGTGCCAGCAGCCGGGGACTAGCGGGAGGGGAGCTCAATGAGCAGTTCTTC
CASSRGLAGGELNEQFF
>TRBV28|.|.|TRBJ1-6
TGTGCCAGCTACGCACCGGGGCAGGGGAATTCACCCCTCCACTTT
CASYAPGQGNSPLHF
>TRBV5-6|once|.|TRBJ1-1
TGTGCCAGCAGCCCGGTCGGAGGGCAATGGACTGAAGCTTTCTTT
CASSPVGGQWTEAFF
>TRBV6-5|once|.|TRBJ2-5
TGTGCCAGCAGCCAGACTAGTCGAGAGACCCAGTACTTC
CASSQTSRETQYF
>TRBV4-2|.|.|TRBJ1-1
TGTGCCAGCAGCCAGCAAAAGGGGGTTTTTCAAGATGGGACTGAAGCTTTCTTT
CASSQQKGVFQDGTEAFF
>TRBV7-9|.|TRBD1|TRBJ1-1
TGTGCCAGCAGACGGGACAGGGGCGAAGCTTTCTTT
CASRRDRGEAFF
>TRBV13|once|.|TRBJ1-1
TGTGCCAGCAGCCGTCGGACAGCCGAGATTGAAGCTTTCTTT
CASSRRTAEIEAFF
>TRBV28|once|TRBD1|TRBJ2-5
TGTGCCAGCAGTCACAGGGGGGTTCTCCAAGAGACCCAGTACTTC
CASSHRGVLQETQYF
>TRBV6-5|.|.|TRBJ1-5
TGTGCCAGCAGTCCCTTAAATCAGCCCCAGCATTTT
CASSPLNQPQHF
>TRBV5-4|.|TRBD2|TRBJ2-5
TGTGCCAGCAGCTCAGTAGGGGAGGGGACCCAGTACTTC
CASSSVGEGTQYF
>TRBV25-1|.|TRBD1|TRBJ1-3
TGTGCCAGCAGTGAATGGGGGACAGGGGAGAACACCATATATTTT
CASSEWGTGENTIYF
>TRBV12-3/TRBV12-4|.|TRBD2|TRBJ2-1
TGTGCCAGCAGTTTACTCGGGAGGAATAAGCAGTTCTTC
CASSLLGRNKQFF
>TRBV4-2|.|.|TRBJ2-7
TGTGCCACGAGGGGGGGAAGAAGCTCCTACGAGCAGTACTTC
CATRGGRSSYEQYF
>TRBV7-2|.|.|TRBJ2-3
TGTGCCAGCAGCCCGCCGGGGGATACGCAGTATTTT
CASSPPGDTQYF
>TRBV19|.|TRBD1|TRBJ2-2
TGTGCCAGTAGTATGATCAGGGGGAGCACCGGGGAGCTGTTTTTT
CASSMIRGSTGELFF
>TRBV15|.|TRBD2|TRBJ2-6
TGTGCCACCAGCAACCCGGGACTAGCGATGATTTCTGGGGCCAACGTCCTGACTTTC
CATSNPGLAMISGANVLTF